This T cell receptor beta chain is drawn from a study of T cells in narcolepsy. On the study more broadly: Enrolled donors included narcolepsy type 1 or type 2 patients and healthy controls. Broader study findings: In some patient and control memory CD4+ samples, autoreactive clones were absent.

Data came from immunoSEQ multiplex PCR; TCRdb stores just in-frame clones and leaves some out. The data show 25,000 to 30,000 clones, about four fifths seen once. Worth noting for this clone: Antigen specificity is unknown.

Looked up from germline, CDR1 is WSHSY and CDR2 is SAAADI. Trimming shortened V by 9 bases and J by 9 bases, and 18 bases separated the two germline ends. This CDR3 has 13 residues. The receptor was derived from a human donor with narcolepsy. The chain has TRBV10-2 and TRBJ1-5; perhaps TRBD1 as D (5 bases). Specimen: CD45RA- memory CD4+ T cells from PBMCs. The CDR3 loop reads CASRDTGRGPQHF. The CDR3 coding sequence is TGCGCCAGTCGAGACACGGGGCGGGGGCCCCAGCATTTT.